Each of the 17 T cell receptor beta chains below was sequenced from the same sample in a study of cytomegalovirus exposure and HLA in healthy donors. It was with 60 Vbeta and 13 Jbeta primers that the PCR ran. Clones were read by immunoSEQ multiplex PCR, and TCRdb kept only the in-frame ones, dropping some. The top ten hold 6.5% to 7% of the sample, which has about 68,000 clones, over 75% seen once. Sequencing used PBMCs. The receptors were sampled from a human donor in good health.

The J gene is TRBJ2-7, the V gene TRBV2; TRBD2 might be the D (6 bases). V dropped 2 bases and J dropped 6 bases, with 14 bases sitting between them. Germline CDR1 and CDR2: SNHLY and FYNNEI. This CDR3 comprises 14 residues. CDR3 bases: TGTGCCAGCAGTGAAAACCCCCGGGGGAGCGAGCAGTACTTC. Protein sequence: CASSENPRGSEQYF.

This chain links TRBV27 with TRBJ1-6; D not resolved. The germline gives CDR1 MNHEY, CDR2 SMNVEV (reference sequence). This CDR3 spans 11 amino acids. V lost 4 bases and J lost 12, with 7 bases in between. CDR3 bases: TGTGCCAGCAGTTCACATCGACCCCTCCACTTT. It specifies CASSSHRPLHF.

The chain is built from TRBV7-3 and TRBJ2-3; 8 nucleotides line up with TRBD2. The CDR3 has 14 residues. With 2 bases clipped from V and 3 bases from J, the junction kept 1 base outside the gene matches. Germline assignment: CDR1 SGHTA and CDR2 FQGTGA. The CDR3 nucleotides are TGTGCCAGCAGCTTACGGGGGGGGACAGATACGCAGTATTTT. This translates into CASSLRGGTDTQYF.

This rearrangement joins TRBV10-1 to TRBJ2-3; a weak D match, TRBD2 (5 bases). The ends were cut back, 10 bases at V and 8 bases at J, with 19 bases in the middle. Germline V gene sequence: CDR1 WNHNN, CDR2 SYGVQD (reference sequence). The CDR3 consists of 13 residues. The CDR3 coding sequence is TGCGCCACTTCCTCCCCGCCCGGGGTTACGCAGTATTTT. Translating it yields CATSSPPGVTQYF.

The CDR3 is CASSLGTEAFF. CDR3 nucleotides: TGTGCCAGCAGCCTCGGCACTGAAGCTTTCTTT. The chain uses TRBV28 and TRBJ1-1; D remains unclear. The germline V and J ends were trimmed by 6 bases and 4 bases, with 6 bases remaining between them. The CDR3 runs to 11 residues. Germline CDR1 and CDR2: MDHEN and SYDVKM.

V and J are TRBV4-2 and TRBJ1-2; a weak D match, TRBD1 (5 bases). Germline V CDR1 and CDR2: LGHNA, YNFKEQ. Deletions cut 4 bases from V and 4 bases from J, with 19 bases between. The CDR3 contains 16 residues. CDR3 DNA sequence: TGTGCCAGCAGCCGGGAGGGGTCAGGGACGGGCTATGGCTACACCTTC. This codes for CASSREGSGTGYGYTF.

CDR3 sequence reads: CASSAGTGTNQPQHF. CDR3 bases: TGTGCCAGCAGCGCCGGGACAGGGACGAATCAGCCCCAGCATTTT. The rearrangement links TRBV9 to TRBJ1-5; 9 bases agree with TRBD1. The trim removed 3 bases at V and 4 bases at J, leaving 5 bases unmatched. Germline CDR1 reads SGDLS; CDR2 reads YYNGEE. The CDR3 extends over 15 amino acids.

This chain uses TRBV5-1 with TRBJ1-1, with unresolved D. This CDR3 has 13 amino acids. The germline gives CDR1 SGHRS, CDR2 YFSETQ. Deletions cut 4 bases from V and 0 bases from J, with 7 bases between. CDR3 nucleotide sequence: TGCGCCAGCAGCGCGGACTTGAACACTGAAGCTTTCTTT. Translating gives CASSADLNTEAFF.

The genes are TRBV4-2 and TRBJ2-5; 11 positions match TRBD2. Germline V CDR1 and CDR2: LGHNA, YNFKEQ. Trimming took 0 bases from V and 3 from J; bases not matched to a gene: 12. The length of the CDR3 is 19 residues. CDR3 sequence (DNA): TGTGCCAGCAGCCAAGATGGGATTTTTAGCGGGGGGGCCAAAGAGACCCAGTACTTC. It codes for CASSQDGIFSGGAKETQYF.

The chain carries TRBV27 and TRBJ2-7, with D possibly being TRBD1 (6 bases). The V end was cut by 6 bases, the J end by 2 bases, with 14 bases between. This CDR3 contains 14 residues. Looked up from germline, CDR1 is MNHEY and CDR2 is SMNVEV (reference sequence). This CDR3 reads CASRTNRDTYEQYF. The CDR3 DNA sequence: TGTGCCAGCAGGACAAACAGGGACACCTACGAGCAGTACTTC.

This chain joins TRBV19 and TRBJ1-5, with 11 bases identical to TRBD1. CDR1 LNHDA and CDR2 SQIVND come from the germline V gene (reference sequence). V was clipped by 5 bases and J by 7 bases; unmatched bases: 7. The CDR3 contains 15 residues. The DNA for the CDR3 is TGTGCCAGTAGTTTGGGACAGGGGGAATTGCAGCCCCAGCATTTT. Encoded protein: CASSLGQGELQPQHF.

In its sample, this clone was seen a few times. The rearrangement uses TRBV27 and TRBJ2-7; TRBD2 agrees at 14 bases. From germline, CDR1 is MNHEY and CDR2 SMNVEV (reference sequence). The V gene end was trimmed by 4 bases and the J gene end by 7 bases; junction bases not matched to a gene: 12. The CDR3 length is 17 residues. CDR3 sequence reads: CASSSNLGLAGGGEQYF. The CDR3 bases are TGTGCCAGCAGTTCTAACCTCGGACTAGCGGGGGGAGGGGAGCAGTACTTC.

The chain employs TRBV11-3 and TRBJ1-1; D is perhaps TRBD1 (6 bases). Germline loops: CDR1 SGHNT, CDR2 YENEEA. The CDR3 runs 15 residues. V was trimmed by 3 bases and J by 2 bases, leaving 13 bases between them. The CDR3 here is CASSLGGAENTEAFF. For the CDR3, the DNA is TGTGCCAGCAGCTTGGGGGGGGCGGAAAACACTGAAGCTTTCTTT.

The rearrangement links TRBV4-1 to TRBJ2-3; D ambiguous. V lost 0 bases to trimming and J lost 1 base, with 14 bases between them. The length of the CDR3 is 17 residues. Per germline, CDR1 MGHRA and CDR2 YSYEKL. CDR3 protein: CASSQDERDQGTDTQYF. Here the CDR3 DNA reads TGCGCCAGCAGCCAAGATGAACGAGATCAAGGCACAGATACGCAGTATTTT.

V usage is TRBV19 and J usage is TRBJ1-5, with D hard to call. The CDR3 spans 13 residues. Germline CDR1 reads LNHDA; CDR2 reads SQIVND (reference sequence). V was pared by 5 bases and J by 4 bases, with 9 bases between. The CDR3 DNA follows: TGTGCCAGTAGTCCAGACTCGAATCAGCCCCAGCATTTT. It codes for CASSPDSNQPQHF.

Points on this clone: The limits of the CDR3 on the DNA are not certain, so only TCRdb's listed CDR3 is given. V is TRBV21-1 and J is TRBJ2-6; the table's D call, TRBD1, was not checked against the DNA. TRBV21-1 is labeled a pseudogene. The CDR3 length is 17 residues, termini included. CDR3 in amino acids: CARLVGVGASGANVLTF.

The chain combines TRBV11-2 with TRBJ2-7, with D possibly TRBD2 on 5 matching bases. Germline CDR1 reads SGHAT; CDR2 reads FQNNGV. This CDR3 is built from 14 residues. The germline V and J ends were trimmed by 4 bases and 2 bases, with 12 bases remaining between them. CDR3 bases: TGTGCCAGCAGCTCGCGGACCGGGGCCTACGAGCAGTACTTC. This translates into CASSSRTGAYEQYF.